This T cell receptor (beta chain) was recovered during a study of control samples from healthy donors and cancer patients. CDR1 LGHNA and CDR2 YNFKEQ come from the germline V gene. CDR3 length: 15 amino acids. Between the trimmed V and J ends, which lost 5 bases and 5 bases, there was a span of 16 bases. Profiling relied on immunoSEQ multiplex PCR, and the TCRdb table lists in-frame clones only, not all of them. The data contain 200,000 or so clones, about 93% of them singletons. Sequencing was done on a sample of blood. The rearrangement links TRBV4-2 to TRBJ1-5, with D possibly TRBD1 on 6 matching bases. The receptor was derived from a man in his fifties in good health. The CDR3 sequence: CASSFQGGGDQPQHF. The DNA for the CDR3 is TGTGCCAGCAGCTTCCAAGGGGGGGGCGATCAGCCCCAGCATTTT.